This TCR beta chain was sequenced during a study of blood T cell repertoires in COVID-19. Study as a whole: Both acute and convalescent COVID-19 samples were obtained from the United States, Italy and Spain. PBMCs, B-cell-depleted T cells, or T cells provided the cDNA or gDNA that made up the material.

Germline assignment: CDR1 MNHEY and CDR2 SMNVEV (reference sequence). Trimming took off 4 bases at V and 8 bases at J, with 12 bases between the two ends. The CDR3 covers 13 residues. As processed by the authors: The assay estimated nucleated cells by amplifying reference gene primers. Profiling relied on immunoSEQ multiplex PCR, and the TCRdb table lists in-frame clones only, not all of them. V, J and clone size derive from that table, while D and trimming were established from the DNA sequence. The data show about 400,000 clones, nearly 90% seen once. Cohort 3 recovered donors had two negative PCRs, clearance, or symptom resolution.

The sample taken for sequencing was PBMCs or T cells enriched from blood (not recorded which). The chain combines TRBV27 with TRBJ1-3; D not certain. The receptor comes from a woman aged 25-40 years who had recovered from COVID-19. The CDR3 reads CASSSDSGYTIYF. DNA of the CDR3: TGTGCCAGCAGTTCGGATTCGGGGTACACCATATATTTT.